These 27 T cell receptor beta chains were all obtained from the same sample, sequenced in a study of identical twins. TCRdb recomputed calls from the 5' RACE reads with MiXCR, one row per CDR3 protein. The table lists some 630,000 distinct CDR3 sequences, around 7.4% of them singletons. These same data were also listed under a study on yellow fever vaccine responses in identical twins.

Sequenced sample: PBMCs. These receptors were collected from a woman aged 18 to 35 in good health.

DNA of the CDR3: TGTGCCAGCAGCTTATACGGCTACGAGCAGTACGTC. This sequence encodes CASSLYGYEQYV. The chain combines TRBV11-2 with TRBJ2-7, with D unresolved. Looked up from germline, CDR1 is SGHAT and CDR2 is FQNNGV. V was pared by 2 bases and J by 3 bases, with 5 bases between. The CDR3 totals 12 residues.

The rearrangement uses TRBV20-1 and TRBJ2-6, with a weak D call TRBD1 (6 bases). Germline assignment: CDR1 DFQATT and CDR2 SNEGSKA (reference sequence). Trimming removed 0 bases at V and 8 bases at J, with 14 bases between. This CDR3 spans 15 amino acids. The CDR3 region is CSARDTGGSTNVLTF. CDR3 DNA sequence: TGCAGTGCTAGAGATACTGGGGGCTCCACCAACGTCCTGACTTTC.

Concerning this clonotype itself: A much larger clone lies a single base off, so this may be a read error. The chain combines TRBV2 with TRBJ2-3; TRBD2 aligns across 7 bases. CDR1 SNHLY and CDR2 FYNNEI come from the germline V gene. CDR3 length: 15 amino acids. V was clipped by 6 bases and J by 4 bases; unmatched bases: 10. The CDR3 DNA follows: TGTGCCAGCAGAAAGGACGTCGGGGGGTCAGATACGCAGTATTTT. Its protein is CASRKDVGGSDTQYF.

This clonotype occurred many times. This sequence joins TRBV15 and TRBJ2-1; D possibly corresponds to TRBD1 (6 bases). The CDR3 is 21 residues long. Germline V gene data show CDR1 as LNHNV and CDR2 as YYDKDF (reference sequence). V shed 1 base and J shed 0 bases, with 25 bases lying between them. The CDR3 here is CATSRGLGSGDWLSSYNEQFF. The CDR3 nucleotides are TGTGCCACCAGCAGAGGTCTTGGATCAGGGGATTGGTTGAGCTCCTACAATGAGCAGTTCTTC.

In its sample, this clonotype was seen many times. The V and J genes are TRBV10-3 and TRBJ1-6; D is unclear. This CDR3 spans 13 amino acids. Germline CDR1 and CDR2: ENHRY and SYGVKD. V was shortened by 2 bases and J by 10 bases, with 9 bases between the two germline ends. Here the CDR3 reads CAISEEIGSPLHF. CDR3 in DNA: TGTGCCATCAGTGAGGAAATCGGGTCACCCCTCCACTTT.

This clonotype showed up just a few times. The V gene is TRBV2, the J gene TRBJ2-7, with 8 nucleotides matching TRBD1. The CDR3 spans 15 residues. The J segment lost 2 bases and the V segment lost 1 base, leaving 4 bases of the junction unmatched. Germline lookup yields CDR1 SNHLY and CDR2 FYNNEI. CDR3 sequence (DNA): TGTGCCAGCAGTGAAGTGGGGACAGGACCCTACGAGCAGTACGTC. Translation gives CASSEVGTGPYEQYV.

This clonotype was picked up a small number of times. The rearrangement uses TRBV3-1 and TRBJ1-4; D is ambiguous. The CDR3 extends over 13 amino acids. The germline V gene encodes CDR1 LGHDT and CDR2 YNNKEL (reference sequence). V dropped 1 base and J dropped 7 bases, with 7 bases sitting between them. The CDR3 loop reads CASSQVRFEKLFF. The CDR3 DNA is TGTGCCAGCAGCCAAGTTAGGTTTGAAAAACTGTTTTTT.

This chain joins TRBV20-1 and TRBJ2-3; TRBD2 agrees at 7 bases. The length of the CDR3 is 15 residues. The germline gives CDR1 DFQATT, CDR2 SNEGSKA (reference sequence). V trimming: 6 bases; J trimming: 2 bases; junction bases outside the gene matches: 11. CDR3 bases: TGCAGTGCCCCTCGGGGGGTAGCGACCACAGATACGCAGTATTTT. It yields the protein CSAPRGVATTDTQYF.

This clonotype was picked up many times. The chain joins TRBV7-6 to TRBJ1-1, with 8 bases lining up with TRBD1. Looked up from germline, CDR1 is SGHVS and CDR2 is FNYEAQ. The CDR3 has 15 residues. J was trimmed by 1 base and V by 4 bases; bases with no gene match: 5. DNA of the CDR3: TGTGCCAGCAGCTATCGGACAGGGCCGAACACTGAAGCTTTCTTT. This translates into CASSYRTGPNTEAFF.

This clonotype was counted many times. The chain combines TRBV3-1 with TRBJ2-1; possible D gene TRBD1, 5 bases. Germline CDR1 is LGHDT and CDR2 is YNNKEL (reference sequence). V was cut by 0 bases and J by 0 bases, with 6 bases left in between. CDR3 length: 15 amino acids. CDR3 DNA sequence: TGTGCCAGCAGCCAAGACAGGGTCTCCTACAATGAGCAGTTCTTC. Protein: CASSQDRVSYNEQFF.

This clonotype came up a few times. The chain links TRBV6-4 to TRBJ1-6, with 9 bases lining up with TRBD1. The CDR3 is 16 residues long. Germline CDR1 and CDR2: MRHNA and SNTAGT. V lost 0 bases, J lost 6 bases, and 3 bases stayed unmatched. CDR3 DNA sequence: TGTGCCAGCAGTGACTCGGGACAGGGCCCTAATTCACCCCTCCACTTT. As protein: CASSDSGQGPNSPLHF.

CDR3 DNA sequence: TGCGCCAGCAGAAAGGCTAGCGGGATCGGCGGGGAGCTGTTTTTT. Translation: CASRKASGIGGELFF. The chain has TRBV5-1 and TRBJ2-2, with TRBD2 identical over 9 bases. The germline V gene encodes CDR1 SGHRS and CDR2 YFSETQ. Germline trimming cut 5 bases from V and 7 bases from J; bases unmatched to any gene: 9. This CDR3 has 15 residues.

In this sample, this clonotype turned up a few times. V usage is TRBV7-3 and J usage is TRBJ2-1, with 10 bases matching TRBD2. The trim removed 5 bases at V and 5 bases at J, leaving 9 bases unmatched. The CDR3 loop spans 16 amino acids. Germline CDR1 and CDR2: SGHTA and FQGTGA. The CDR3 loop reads CASSAQPTSGHNEQFF. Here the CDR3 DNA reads TGTGCCAGCAGCGCCCAGCCGACTAGCGGGCACAATGAGCAGTTCTTC.

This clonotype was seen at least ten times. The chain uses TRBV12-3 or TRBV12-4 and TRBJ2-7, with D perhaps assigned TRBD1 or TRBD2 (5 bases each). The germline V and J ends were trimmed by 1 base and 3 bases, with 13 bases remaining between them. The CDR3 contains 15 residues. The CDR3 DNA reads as TGTGCCAGCAGTTTAGTGGGTACGAGGGGCTACGAGCAGTACTTC. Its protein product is CASSLVGTRGYEQYF.

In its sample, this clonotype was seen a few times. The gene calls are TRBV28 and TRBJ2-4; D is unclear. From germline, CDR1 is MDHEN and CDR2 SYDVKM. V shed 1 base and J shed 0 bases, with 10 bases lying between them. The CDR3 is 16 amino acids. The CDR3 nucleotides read TGTGCCAGCAGTTTATACAGTCCTCTAGCCAAAAACATTCAGTACTTC. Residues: CASSLYSPLAKNIQYF.

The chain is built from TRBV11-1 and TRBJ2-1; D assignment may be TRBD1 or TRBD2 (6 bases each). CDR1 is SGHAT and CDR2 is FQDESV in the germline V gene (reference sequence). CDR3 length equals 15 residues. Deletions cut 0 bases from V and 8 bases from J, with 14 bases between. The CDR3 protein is CASSLAQGRGDEQFF. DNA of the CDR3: TGTGCCAGCAGCTTAGCACAGGGACGCGGGGATGAGCAGTTCTTC.

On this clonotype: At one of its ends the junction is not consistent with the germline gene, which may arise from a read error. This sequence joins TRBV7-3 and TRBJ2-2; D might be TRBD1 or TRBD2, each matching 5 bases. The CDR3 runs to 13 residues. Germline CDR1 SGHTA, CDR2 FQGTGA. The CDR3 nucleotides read TGTGCCACTATGGCTAGGGGCACCGGGGAGCTGTATTTT. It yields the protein CATMARGTGELYF. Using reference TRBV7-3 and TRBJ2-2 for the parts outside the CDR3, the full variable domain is GAGVSQTPSNKVTEKGKYVELRCDPISGHTALYWYRQSLGQGPEFLIYFQGTGAADDSGLPNDRFFAVRPEGSVSTLKIQRTERGDSAVYLCATMARGTGELYFGEGSRLTVL.

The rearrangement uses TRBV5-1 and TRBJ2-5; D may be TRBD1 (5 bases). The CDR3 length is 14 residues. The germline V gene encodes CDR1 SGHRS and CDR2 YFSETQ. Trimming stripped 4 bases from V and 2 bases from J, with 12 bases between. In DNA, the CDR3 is TGCGCCAGCAGCCCACCAGGGAATCAAGAGACCCAGTACTTC. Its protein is CASSPPGNQETQYF.

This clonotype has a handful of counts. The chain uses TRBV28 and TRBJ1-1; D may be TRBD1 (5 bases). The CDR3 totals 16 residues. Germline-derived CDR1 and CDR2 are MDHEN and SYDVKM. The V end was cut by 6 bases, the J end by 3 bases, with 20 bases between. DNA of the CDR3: TGTGCCAGCAGCAGACGAACGGGGCTCGTGCACACTGAAGCTTTCTTT. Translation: CASSRRTGLVHTEAFF. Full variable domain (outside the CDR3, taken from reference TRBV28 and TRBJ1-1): DVKVTQSSRYLVKRTGEKVFLECVQDMDHENMFWYRQDPGLGLRLIYFSYDVKMKEKGDIPEGYSVSREKKERFSLILESASTNQTSMYLCASSRRTGLVHTEAFFGQGTRLTVV.

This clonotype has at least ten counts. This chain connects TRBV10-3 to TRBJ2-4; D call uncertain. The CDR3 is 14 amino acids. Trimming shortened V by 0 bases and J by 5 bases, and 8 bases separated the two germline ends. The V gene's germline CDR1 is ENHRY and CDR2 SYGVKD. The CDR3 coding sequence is TGTGCCATCAGTGAGTCGACGACGGAAAACATTCAGTACTTC. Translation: CAISESTTENIQYF.

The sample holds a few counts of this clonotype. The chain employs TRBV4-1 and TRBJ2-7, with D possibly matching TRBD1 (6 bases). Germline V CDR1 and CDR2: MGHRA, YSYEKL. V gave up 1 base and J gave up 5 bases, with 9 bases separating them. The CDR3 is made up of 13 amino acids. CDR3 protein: CASSQVQGDEQYV. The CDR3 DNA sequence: TGCGCCAGCAGCCAAGTACAGGGAGACGAGCAGTACGTC.

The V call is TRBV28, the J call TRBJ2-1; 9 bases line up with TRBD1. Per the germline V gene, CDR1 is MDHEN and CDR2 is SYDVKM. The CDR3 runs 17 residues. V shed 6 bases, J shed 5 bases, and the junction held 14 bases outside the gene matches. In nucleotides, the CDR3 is TGTGCCAGCAGGGAAATGGACAGGGGCGGGTTACACAATGAGCAGTTCTTC. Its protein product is CASREMDRGGLHNEQFF.

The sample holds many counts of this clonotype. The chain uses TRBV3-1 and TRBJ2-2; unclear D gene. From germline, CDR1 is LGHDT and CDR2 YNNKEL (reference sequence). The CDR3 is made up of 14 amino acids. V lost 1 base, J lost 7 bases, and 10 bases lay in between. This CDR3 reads CASSQVYANGELFF. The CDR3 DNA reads TGTGCCAGCAGCCAAGTGTATGCTAACGGGGAGCTGTTTTTT. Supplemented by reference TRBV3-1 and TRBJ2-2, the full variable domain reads DTAVSQTPKYLVTQMGNDKSIKCEQNLGHDTMYWYKQDSKKFLKIMFSYNNKELIINETVPNRFSPKSPDKAHLNLHINSLELGDSAVYFCASSQVYANGELFFGEGSRLTVL.

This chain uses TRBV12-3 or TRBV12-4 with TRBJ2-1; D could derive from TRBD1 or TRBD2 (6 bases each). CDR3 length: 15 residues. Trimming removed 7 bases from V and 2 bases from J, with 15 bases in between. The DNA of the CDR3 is TGTGCCAGCACCCCGGAGGGGGTAGCCTACAATGAGCAGTTCTTC. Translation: CASTPEGVAYNEQFF.

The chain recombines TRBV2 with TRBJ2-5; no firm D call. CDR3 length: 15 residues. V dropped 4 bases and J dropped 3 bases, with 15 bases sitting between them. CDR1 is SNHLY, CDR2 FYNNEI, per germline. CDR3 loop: CASSGILSVKETQYF. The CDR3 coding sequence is TGTGCCAGCAGTGGAATACTTTCTGTCAAAGAGACCCAGTACTTC.

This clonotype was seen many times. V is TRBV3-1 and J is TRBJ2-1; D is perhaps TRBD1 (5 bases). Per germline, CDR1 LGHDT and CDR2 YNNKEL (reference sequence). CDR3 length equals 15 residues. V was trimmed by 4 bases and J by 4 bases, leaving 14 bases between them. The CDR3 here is CASSPARGSYNEQFF. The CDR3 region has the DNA TGTGCCAGCAGCCCAGCTAGGGGTTCGTACAATGAGCAGTTCTTC.

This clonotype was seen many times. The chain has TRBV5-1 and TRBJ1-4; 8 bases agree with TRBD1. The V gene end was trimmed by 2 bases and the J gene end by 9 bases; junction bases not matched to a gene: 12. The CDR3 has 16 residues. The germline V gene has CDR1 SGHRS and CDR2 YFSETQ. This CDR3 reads CASSFFGGTGIQKLFF. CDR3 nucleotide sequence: TGCGCCAGCAGCTTCTTTGGAGGGACAGGAATCCAAAAACTGTTTTTT.